This T cell receptor (beta chain) was captured in a study of T cell responses to AZD1222 COVID-19 vaccine. Regarding the study as a whole: Reports indicate that nearly half of spike-specific TCRs are directed at unmutated variant regions. Repertoires were sampled only after the peak T cell response. Baseline testing showed seropositivity in only a handful of AZD1222 recipients.

The CDR3 loop spans 14 amino acids. Between the trimmed V and J ends, which lost 3 bases and 3 bases, there was a span of 10 bases. The germline V gene has CDR1 SGHTS and CDR2 YDEGEE. A note on this clone: The antigen remains undetermined.

The assay was immunoSEQ multiplex PCR, and TCRdb's table has in-frame clones only and misses some. Of 170,000 or so clones in the sample, 75% to 95% were seen once. Material: peripheral blood, obtained on day 0 of AZD1222 vaccination. The rearrangement uses TRBV5-8 and TRBJ1-5, with a weak D call TRBD1 (5 bases). The source of this sequence is an adult in good health. The CDR3 region is CASSWAGNNQPQHF. The CDR3 region has the DNA TGTGCCAGCAGCTGGGCAGGGAACAATCAGCCCCAGCATTTT.